This T cell receptor beta chain was sequenced for a study of cytomegalovirus exposure and HLA in healthy donors. Notes on the study in general: Associated with cytomegalovirus, according to the listing, were 150 to 200 TCR beta chains. Most TCR sequences showed up rarely, but some public TCRs showed up in many donors. The productive fraction for most TCR beta V segments was about 90% or about 30% in an earlier analysis. Of the V segments, some could not be distinguished, including TRBV6-2 and TRBV6-3, and were excluded.

Concerning this clone itself: What it recognizes is unknown. One end of the junction varies from germline; a read error may be responsible. Other nucleotide sequences in the sample specify the same CDR3.

This CDR3 region has 16 residues. Germline V gives CDR1 KGHSH, CDR2 LQKENI. The study ran its PCR with 60 Vbeta and 13 Jbeta primers. Profiled with immunoSEQ multiplex PCR; TCRdb holds only in-frame clones, not every one. The table records approximately 68,000 clones, approximately 81% of them present only once. The chain employs TRBV18 and TRBJ1-4; possibly TRBD1 for D (6 bases). The sequenced material came from PBMCs. The clonotype comes from a woman under 40 in good health and CMV-seropositive. The DNA for the CDR3 is TGCGCCAGCTCACTACAGGGTGCCTGGACTAATGAAAAACTGTTTTTT. This encodes CASSLQGAWTNEKLFF.